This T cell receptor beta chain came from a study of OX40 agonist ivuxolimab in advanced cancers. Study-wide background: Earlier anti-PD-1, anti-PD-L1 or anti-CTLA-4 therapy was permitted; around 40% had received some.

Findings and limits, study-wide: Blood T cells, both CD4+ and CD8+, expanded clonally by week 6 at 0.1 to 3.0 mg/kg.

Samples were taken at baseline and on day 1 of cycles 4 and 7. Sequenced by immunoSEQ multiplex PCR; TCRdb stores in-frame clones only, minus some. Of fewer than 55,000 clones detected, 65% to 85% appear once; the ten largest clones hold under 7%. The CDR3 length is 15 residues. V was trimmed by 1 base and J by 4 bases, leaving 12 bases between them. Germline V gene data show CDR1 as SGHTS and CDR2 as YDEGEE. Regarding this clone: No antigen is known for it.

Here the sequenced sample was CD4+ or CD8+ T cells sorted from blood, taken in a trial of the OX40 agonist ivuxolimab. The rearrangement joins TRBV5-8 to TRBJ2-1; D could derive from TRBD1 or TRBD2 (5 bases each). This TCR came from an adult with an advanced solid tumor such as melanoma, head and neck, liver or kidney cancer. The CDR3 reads CASSLLGTAYNEQFF. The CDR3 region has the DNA TGTGCCAGCAGCTTGTTGGGGACGGCTTACAATGAGCAGTTCTTC.